Below are 15 T cell receptor beta chains sequenced from a single sample in a study of T-cell memory formation after mild COVID-19. TCRdb called the 5' RACE reads again in MiXCR, with one record for every CDR3 protein. The repertoire includes around 310,000 distinct CDR3 sequences, roughly 15% of them detected once, and around 24% sits in the top ten. The sample consisted of PBMCs or a T cell subset sorted from them (not recorded which). All receptors come from a man younger than 35 who had mild COVID-19 (a few samples of this study predate the infection). Cell type and time point are not known.

This chain links TRBV5-4 with TRBJ1-3; D ambiguous. Germline CDR1 and CDR2: SGHNT and YYREEE (reference sequence). V was trimmed by 3 bases and J by 4 bases, leaving 11 bases between them. The CDR3 consists of 14 residues. CDR3 loop: CASSSLGEGNTIYF. The CDR3, as DNA: TGTGCCAGCAGCTCCCTGGGAGAGGGAAACACCATATATTTT.

This clonotype was found many times. The chain combines TRBV11-1 with TRBJ2-1, with D perhaps given as TRBD1 or TRBD2 (5 bases each). Germline V gene sequence: CDR1 SGHAT, CDR2 FQDESV (reference sequence). The V end was cut by 3 bases, the J end by 6 bases, with 18 bases between. The CDR3 has 16 amino acids. The CDR3 reads CASSLLWDAFGNEQFF. The CDR3 coding sequence is TGTGCCAGCAGCTTGCTCTGGGACGCCTTTGGCAATGAGCAGTTCTTC.

This chain joins TRBV7-9 and TRBJ1-5; possible D gene TRBD1, 5 bases. CDR3 length equals 16 residues. From germline, CDR1 is SEHNR and CDR2 FQNEAQ (reference sequence). V lost 1 base to trimming and J lost 7 bases, with 17 bases between them. CDR3: CASSLELYGGDQPQHF. CDR3 bases: TGTGCCAGCAGCTTAGAGCTGTACGGGGGGGACCAGCCCCAGCATTTT.

This CDR3 reads CASTPSAVGNQPQHF. For the CDR3, the DNA is TGTGCCAGCACCCCCTCCGCGGTGGGCAATCAGCCCCAGCATTTT. The chain joins TRBV28 to TRBJ1-5, with no clear D. V lost 7 bases to trimming and J lost 2 bases, with 15 bases between them. This CDR3 is 15 amino acids long. In germline, CDR1 is MDHEN, CDR2 SYDVKM.

The chain joins TRBV18 to TRBJ1-5, with TRBD1 identical over 7 bases. This CDR3 region has 13 residues. Germline V CDR1 and CDR2: KGHSH, LQKENI. Trimming took 6 bases from V and 6 from J; bases not matched to a gene: 5. CDR3 DNA: TGTGCCAGCTCTACAGGGGAAGGTCAGCCCCAGCATTTT. This codes for CASSTGEGQPQHF. The full variable domain, in which reference TRBV18 and TRBJ1-5 provide the parts outside the CDR3, is NAGVMQNPRHLVRRRGQEARLRCSPMKGHSHVYWYRQLPEEGLKFMVYLQKENIIDESGMPKERFSAEFPKEGPSILRIQQVVRGDSAAYFCASSTGEGQPQHFGDGTRLSIL.

V and J are TRBV7-2 and TRBJ2-3; D not resolved. The CDR3 is 13 amino acids. Deletions cut 6 bases from V and 6 bases from J, with 13 bases between. Germline V gene lookup returns CDR1 SGHTA and CDR2 FQGNSA. CDR3: CASRVNTGDTQYF. CDR3 DNA sequence: TGTGCCAGCAGGGTCAATACCGGGGATACGCAGTATTTT.

The V and J genes are TRBV12-3 or TRBV12-4 and TRBJ2-7, with a tentative D call TRBD1 (6 bases). V lost 5 bases and J lost 1, with 12 bases in between. CDR3 length: 14 residues. The CDR3 nucleotides read TGTGCCAGCAGTCTTTCCGGACAGTCCTACGAGCAGTACTTC. This gives the protein CASSLSGQSYEQYF.

This clonotype was observed a few times. The V and J genes are TRBV7-8 and TRBJ1-5; 7 nucleotides line up with TRBD1. The J segment lost 1 base and the V segment lost 3 bases, leaving 9 bases of the junction unmatched. CDR1 and CDR2 from the germline V gene are SGHVS and FQNEAQ. CDR3 length: 17 residues. The CDR3 region has the DNA TGTGCCAGCAGCTTGAATTACAGGGGACGGAGCAATCAGCCCCAGCATTTT. It yields the protein CASSLNYRGRSNQPQHF.

V usage is TRBV6-6 and J usage is TRBJ1-2; weak D call: TRBD1 (5 bases). From germline, CDR1 is MNHNY and CDR2 SVGAGI (reference sequence). The length of the CDR3 is 13 residues. V lost 6 bases to trimming and J lost 7 bases, with 15 bases between them. In nucleotides, the CDR3 is TGTGCCAGCAGCCCCTCCAGGGTGCCTGGCTACACCTTC. Residues: CASSPSRVPGYTF.

The V and J genes are TRBV20-1 and TRBJ1-5; D is perhaps TRBD1 (5 bases). Trimming removed 0 bases from V and 3 bases from J, with 15 bases in between. This CDR3 has 16 residues. Looked up from germline, CDR1 is DFQATT and CDR2 is SNEGSKA (reference sequence). CDR3 in amino acids: CSARDSPPGLNQPQHF. CDR3 sequence (DNA): TGCAGTGCTAGAGATTCACCACCGGGGCTCAATCAGCCCCAGCATTTT.

The rearrangement joins TRBV7-8 to TRBJ1-2; weak D call: TRBD1 (5 bases). Per germline, CDR1 SGHVS and CDR2 FQNEAQ. This CDR3 is built from 16 residues. The V gene lost 3 bases and the J gene lost 6 bases, with 20 bases spanning the gap. The CDR3 sequence: CASSLTPGTDHDGYTF. In DNA form, the CDR3 reads TGTGCCAGCAGCTTGACACCCGGGACGGACCATGATGGCTACACCTTC.

This clonotype was seen only a few times. This sequence joins TRBV7-2 and TRBJ1-5; no reliable D call. Germline lookup yields CDR1 SGHTA and CDR2 FQGNSA. There are 13 residues in the CDR3. V shed 5 bases and J shed 5 bases, with 10 bases lying between them. CDR3 nucleotide sequence: TGTGCCAGCAGCCTTTTGTTGGATCAGCCCCAGCATTTT. The encoded protein is CASSLLLDQPQHF.

This clonotype appeared many times. The chain combines TRBV4-1 with TRBJ2-7; 15 bases fit TRBD2. Germline V CDR1 and CDR2: MGHRA, YSYEKL. The V segment lost 4 bases and the J segment 6 bases; nucleotides outside the gene matches: 7. The CDR3 covers 16 residues. DNA of the CDR3: TGCGCCAGCAGCCGCGACCGGACTAGCGGGGGGGTCGAGCAGTACTTC. This encodes CASSRDRTSGGVEQYF.

This chain connects TRBV2 to TRBJ2-2; 10 nucleotides match TRBD2. The germline CDR1 and CDR2 sequences are SNHLY and FYNNEI. J was trimmed by 1 base and V by 11 bases; bases with no gene match: 7. The CDR3 loop spans 15 amino acids. This CDR3 reads CASTGTSVNTGELFF. The DNA for the CDR3 is TGTGCCTCAACCGGGACTAGCGTGAACACCGGGGAGCTGTTTTTT.

The chain has TRBV6-6 and TRBJ2-1; D is possibly TRBD1 or TRBD2 (5 bases each). This CDR3 comprises 14 residues. V lost 3 bases and J 3 bases, leaving 9 bases between the germline ends. Germline CDR1 and CDR2: MNHNY and SVGAGI (reference sequence). CDR3 sequence reads: CASSYGTSYNEQFF. CDR3 bases: TGTGCCAGCAGTTATGGGACCAGCTACAATGAGCAGTTCTTC.